Given below is one T cell receptor (beta chain) in context. Its antigen remains unidentified. The source of the sample is a study of cytotoxic CD8 clonotypes in ibrutinib-treated CLL. Study as a whole: After a median of approximately 70 months, around 15 patients stayed remitted and roughly 12 progressed; responses had been partial in around 24 and complete in 2. Notes on the study in general: Researchers report that baseline clonality outpaced age-matched healthy donors and tracked circulating CD8+ T-cell counts. Elevated clonality accompanied ibrutinib response, with a return toward baseline values at progression.

About 2.2 micrograms of genomic DNA, which was extracted from cryopreserved PBMCs, served as the material used for the TCR beta libraries. Per germline, CDR1 MNHEY and CDR2 SVGAGI. J was trimmed by 7 bases and V by 1 base; bases with no gene match: 8. There are 16 residues in the CDR3. The protocol was immunoSEQ multiplex PCR, while the TCRdb copy is restricted to in-frame clones and leaves out a portion. Among 27,000 or so clones listed, about 82% were seen once. The gene calls are TRBV6-5 and TRBJ2-1, with TRBD1 identical over 9 bases. Sequences were derived from PBMCs, sampled after 24 months of ibrutinib treatment. This sequence was found in a human donor with chronic lymphocytic leukemia. The CDR3 protein is CASSYWGTGPTNEQFF. As DNA, the CDR3 is TGTGCCAGCAGTTACTGGGGGACAGGGCCTACGAATGAGCAGTTCTTC.